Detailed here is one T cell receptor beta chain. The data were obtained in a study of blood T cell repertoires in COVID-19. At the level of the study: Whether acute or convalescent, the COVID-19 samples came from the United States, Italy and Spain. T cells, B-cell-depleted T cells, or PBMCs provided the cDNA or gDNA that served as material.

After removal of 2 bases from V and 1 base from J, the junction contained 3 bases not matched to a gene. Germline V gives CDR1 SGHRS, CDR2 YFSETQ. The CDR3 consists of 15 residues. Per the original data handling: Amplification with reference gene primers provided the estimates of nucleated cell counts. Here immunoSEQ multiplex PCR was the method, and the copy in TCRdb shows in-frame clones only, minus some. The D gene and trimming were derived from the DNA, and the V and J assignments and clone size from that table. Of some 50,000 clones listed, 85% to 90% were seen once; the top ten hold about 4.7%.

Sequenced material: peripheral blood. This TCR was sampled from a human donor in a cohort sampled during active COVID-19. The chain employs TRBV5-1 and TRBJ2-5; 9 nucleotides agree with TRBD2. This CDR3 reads CASSFAGGPQETQYF. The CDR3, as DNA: TGCGCCAGCAGCTTCGCGGGAGGGCCCCAAGAGACCCAGTACTTC.